The rows below give T cell receptor beta chains drawn from one sample of a study of T-cell memory formation after mild COVID-19. TCRdb reprocessed the 5' RACE reads with MiXCR, giving one entry per CDR3 protein. The table shows around 300,000 distinct CDR3 sequences, with approximately 14% occurring only once. The sequenced material came from PBMCs or a T cell subset sorted from them (not recorded which). Receptors were obtained from a man aged 18 to 29 who had mild COVID-19 (a few samples of this study predate the infection). Cell type and time point are not known. CDR3s include the opening cysteine and the closing phenylalanine or tryptophan. A D gene is named only where the DNA matches it firmly. The listing skips clone size in some rows; elsewhere it reads once, few, many or a size class.

clone size | J gene | V gene | D gene | CDR3 DNA | CDR3 protein
NA | TRBJ2-1 | TRBV29-1 | TRBD2 | TGCAGCGTTGCAAGCGGGACCTACAATGAGCAGTTCTTC | CSVASGTYNEQFF
few | TRBJ1-5 | TRBV19 | NA | TGTGCCAGTATGAGTCTGGGCGGCCGGTACAATCAGCCCCAGCATTTT | CASMSLGGRYNQPQHF
few | TRBJ2-5 | TRBV5-1 | NA | TGCGCCAGCCAAGCCGGGATTGGGGAGACCCAGTACTTC | CASQAGIGETQYF
many | TRBJ2-3 | TRBV5-1 | NA | TGCGCCAGCAGCGACTCCGCGGGCGCAGATACGCAGTATTTT | CASSDSAGADTQYF
NA | TRBJ1-3 | TRBV3-1 | NA | TGTGCCAGCAGCCACCCAGACTCTGGAAACACCATATATTTT | CASSHPDSGNTIYF
many | TRBJ2-5 | TRBV7-8 | TRBD1 | TGTGCCAGCAGCTTAGGACAGGGGTCAGGGACCCAGTACTTC | CASSLGQGSGTQYF
NA | TRBJ2-1 | TRBV10-3 | NA | TGTGCCATTGGGATGTCCTGGGATGAGCAGTTCTTC | CAIGMSWDEQFF
NA | TRBJ1-4 | TRBV4-2 | TRBD1 | TGTGCCAGCAGCTTCGGACAGGAAGAAAAACTGTTTTTT | CASSFGQEEKLFF
few | TRBJ2-5 | TRBV5-1 | NA | TGCGCCAGCAGCTCCACAGGGATAGAGACCCAGTACTTC | CASSSTGIETQYF
NA | TRBJ1-1 | TRBV5-1 | NA | TGCGCCAGCAGACTGAATGGGGTTAGCACTGAAGCTTTCTTT | CASRLNGVSTEAFF
NA | TRBJ2-1 | TRBV5-5 | TRBD1 | TGTGCCAGCAGCTTGTCCCAGGGGGCGGGAAATGAGCAGTTCTTC | CASSLSQGAGNEQFF
few | TRBJ1-1 | TRBV5-6 | TRBD1 | TGTGCCAGCAGCTTATCAAGGGATTGGGACAGGTCTTTCTTT | CASSLSRDWDRSFF
many | TRBJ2-3 | TRBV6-2/TRBV6-3 | NA | TGTGCCAGCAGTTATGGGGGCACAGATACGCAGTATTTT | CASSYGGTDTQYF
NA | TRBJ1-2 | TRBV2 | NA | TGTGCCAGCAGTGAGCAGGGTTCTAACTATGGCTACACCTTC | CASSEQGSNYGYTF
few | TRBJ1-2 | TRBV20-1 | TRBD1 | TGCAGTGCTAGATTCCCGACAGGGATGAACCATGGCTACACCTTC | CSARFPTGMNHGYTF
NA | TRBJ2-3 | TRBV5-1 | TRBD2 | TGCGCCAGCAGCTTTGGGAGCCTAGCGGGGGGGGTAGATACGCAGTATTTT | CASSFGSLAGGVDTQYF
many | TRBJ2-6 | TRBV5-1 | TRBD1 | TGCGCCAGCAGCCCCCAGGGACAGGGGTGGACTGGGGCCAACGTCCTGACTTTC | CASSPQGQGWTGANVLTF
few | TRBJ2-7 | TRBV7-9 | NA | TGTGCCAGCAGACTCACGGGGAGAGAGCAGTACTTC | CASRLTGREQYF
NA | TRBJ2-3 | TRBV4-1 | NA | TGCGCCAGCAGCCTCGACGGACAGTTGGAAAGGCCGGCTACAGATACGCAGTATTTT | CASSLDGQLERPATDTQYF
few | TRBJ1-2 | TRBV3-1 | NA | TGTGCCAGCAGCCCAGGTAGGGGCGCGAGTGGCTACACCTTC | CASSPGRGASGYTF
NA | TRBJ2-2 | TRBV5-4 | TRBD2 | TGTGCCAGCAGCCCTCAGCGGGGCACCACCGGGGAGCTGTTTTTT | CASSPQRGTTGELFF
few | TRBJ2-4 | TRBV11-2 | NA | TGTGCCAGCAGCTTAAGGGCCGGGGGCGAGGTCAAGTACTTC | CASSLRAGGEVKYF
NA | TRBJ2-3 | TRBV5-1 | NA | TGCGCCAGCAGCTTCGGAGGTTTCCCAGATACGCAGTATTTT | CASSFGGFPDTQYF
few | TRBJ2-6 | TRBV12-3/TRBV12-4 | NA | TGTGCCAGCAGTTCCGGGTCCTCTGGGGCCAACGTCCTGACTTTC | CASSSGSSGANVLTF
NA | TRBJ1-5 | TRBV7-2 | NA | TGTGCCAGCAGCTTTAAGCAGGGACGTCAGCCCCAGCATTTT | CASSFKQGRQPQHF
NA | TRBJ2-3 | TRBV10-3 | NA | TGTGCCACCACCGGGGGATACACAGATACGCAGTATTTT | CATTGGYTDTQYF
few | TRBJ2-1 | TRBV24-1 | TRBD2 | TGTGCCACCAGTGATGGCCTAGCGGGGTACAATGAGCAGTTCTTC | CATSDGLAGYNEQFF
NA | TRBJ1-1 | TRBV12-3/TRBV12-4 | NA | TGTGCCAGCAGTTTCGGGCCCGTCGCTTTCTTT | CASSFGPVAFF
NA | TRBJ1-5 | TRBV5-1 | TRBD1 | TGCGCCAGCAGCTCTACGGGACAGATAAATCAGCCCCAGCATTTT | CASSSTGQINQPQHF
NA | TRBJ1-2 | TRBV7-9 | TRBD1 | TGTGCCAGCAGCGGTCGACAGGGGATTGCTGGCTACACCTTC | CASSGRQGIAGYTF
many | TRBJ1-6 | TRBV25-1 | NA | TGTGCCAGCAGTGCTACAGTCTATAATTCACCCCTCCACTTT | CASSATVYNSPLHF
NA | TRBJ2-1 | TRBV7-9 | TRBD1 | TGTGCCAGCACCCTGCAGGGGGTGCGACACAATGAGCAGTTCTTC | CASTLQGVRHNEQFF
few | TRBJ2-1 | TRBV6-6 | TRBD2 | TGTGCCAGCAGTTACTCACGACTAGCGGGGGCAAGGTCGGGTGAGCAGTTCTTC | CASSYSRLAGARSGEQFF
few | TRBJ2-7 | TRBV13 | TRBD1 | TGTGCCAGCAGCTTAATGCAGGGGGCCTCCTACGAGCAGTACTTC | CASSLMQGASYEQYF
NA | TRBJ1-1 | TRBV5-1 | TRBD1 | TGCGCCAGCAGCGGACGGACAGGGAGTGGAGCTGAAGCTTTCTTT | CASSGRTGSGAEAFF
few | TRBJ2-7 | TRBV5-1 | NA | TGCGCCAGCAGCTTGTTAGGGCAGGGATACGCCGAGCAGTACTTC | CASSLLGQGYAEQYF
NA | TRBJ1-4 | TRBV29-1 | NA | TGCAGCGCTTTGACTGGGTTGGATGAAAAACTGTTTTTT | CSALTGLDEKLFF
NA | TRBJ2-5 | TRBV6-6 | NA | TGTGCCAGCACCTCCGGGGACAAGGAGACCCAGTACTTC | CASTSGDKETQYF
NA | TRBJ1-6 | TRBV6-5 | NA | TGTGCCAGCAGGAAAAACTATGAGGCTGGATCACCCCTCCACTTT | CASRKNYEAGSPLHF
few | TRBJ2-3 | TRBV20-1 | TRBD2 | TGCAGTGCTGAGAGCGGGGGGGCCAAAGATACGCAGTATTTT | CSAESGGAKDTQYF
few | TRBJ1-1 | TRBV7-9 | NA | TGTGCCAGCAGCAATCTCGGGTCATCGGGTGAAGCTTTCTTT | CASSNLGSSGEAFF
NA | TRBJ2-7 | TRBV7-2 | NA | TGTGCCAGCAGCTTAACAGGGATGTACGAGCAGTACTTC | CASSLTGMYEQYF